This is a list of T cell receptor beta chains from one sample in a study of STAT5B mutations in CD4+ large granular lymphocyte leukemia. The repertoire was sequenced with immunoSEQ multiplex PCR; TCRdb's copy has only in-frame clones and lacks some. The sample yields nearly 45,000 clones, 80% to 90% seen once. Sequenced material: CD4+ T cells from blood buffy coats. These receptors came from a human donor in good health. Each CDR3 is given with its conserved first and last residue.

14,TRBV14,CASSPGQMQETQYF
16,TRBV7-6,CASSLGTGGHNTEAFF
13,TRBV18,CASSPPIGPEQYF
12,TRBV7-9,CASSLSRGPQHF
13,TRBV7-8,CASSFTDKYEQYF
15,TRBV13,CASSFGDRDRGAQHF
15,TRBV15,CATSRDRTGTDTQYF
15,TRBV4-2,CASSQDKELADTQYF
18,TRBV28,CASSLAGGTSAYTGELFF
15,TRBV6-5,CASRPRRISNQPQHF
14,TRBV10-3,CAIRGDRTGIRAFF
15,TRBV6-6,CASSNRDRGSYEQYF
15,TRBV11-2,CASSDPGQGGNEQFF
13,TRBV5-1,CASSPDVLYGYTF
13,TRBV29-1,CSVERGGDETQYF
13,TRBV5-6,CASSSRQVDGYTF
15,TRBV5-5,CASSAWDSPNTEAFF
16,TRBV11-3,CASSFLAGSPYNEQFF
13,TRBV6-5,CASSNRQAYGYTF
14,TRBV9,CASSGRTGDEKLFF
14,TRBV6-6,CASSFGTAAYEQYF
16,TRBV10-1,CASSDWGAGKTDTQYF
13,TRBV19,CASTQTANYGYTF
12,TRBV7-2,CASRLNTGELFF
16,TRBV6-1,CASSEALGSFTDTQYF
15,TRBV4-1,CASSHPGELKEKLFF
15,TRBV30,CAWSANRQGNSPLHF
13,TRBV9,CASSAMTQETQYF
16,TRBV7-6,CASSSLAGEVVNTQYF
18,TRBV11-3,CASSLDQGGSSSYNEQFF
13,TRBV6-1,CASSELRAVGAFF
13,TRBV7-2,CASSYQTTGELFF
14,TRBV7-2,CASSLGGQIIEAFF
15,TRBV12-2,CASRLEAAGGTEAFF
16,TRBV15,CATSREGVGPGHGYTF
14,TRBV7-8,CASSLYDIYYEQYF
17,TRBV19,CASSPIQGSTSTDTQYF
12,TRBV29-1,CSTYRGGETQYF
14,TRBV27,CASSRTSETYEQYF
11,TRBV6-5,CASSPNYEQYF